A single sample is the source of the 28 T cell receptor beta chains below, sequenced in a study of T cell clonotyping in hematopoietic cell transplantation. Sequenced by immunoSEQ multiplex PCR; TCRdb stores in-frame clones only, minus some. The sample lists roughly 80,000 clones, 96% seen once, with 1.5% to 2% in the top ten. The time point here: recipient sample about 28 days before transplant, after cytoreduction. Sequenced here: peripheral blood mononuclear cells, sampled before stem cell transplant. The receptors stem from a woman aged 45-59 years with acute myeloid leukemia. Some clones in this sample may be carry-over from other donors' samples.

The J gene is TRBJ2-7, the V gene TRBV30, with TRBD1 matching over 10 bases. Per germline, CDR1 GTSNPN and CDR2 SVGIG (reference sequence). V trimming: 5 bases; J trimming: 1 base; junction bases outside the gene matches: 5. This CDR3 comprises 14 residues. The CDR3: CAWATGQGSYEQYF. The CDR3 coding sequence is TGTGCCTGGGCTACGGGACAGGGGTCCTACGAGCAGTACTTC.

This sequence joins TRBV5-1 and TRBJ1-2; tentatively, D is TRBD1 (5 bases). The germline V and J ends were trimmed by 0 bases and 8 bases, with 17 bases remaining between them. The CDR3 has 15 residues. Germline V lookup: CDR1 SGHRS, CDR2 YFSETQ. The DNA of the CDR3 is TGCGCCAGCAGCTTGGACCGGGGGAGCATAGAGGGCTACACCTTC. Its protein product is CASSLDRGSIEGYTF.

The chain recombines TRBV2 with TRBJ2-2; TRBD2 matches at 7 bases. With V trimmed by 11 bases and J by 4 bases, 16 bases remained unmatched. This CDR3 is 16 amino acids long. CDR1 is SNHLY, CDR2 FYNNEI, per germline. This CDR3 is CAASLGRGRFTGELFF. CDR3 DNA sequence: TGTGCCGCCTCGTTGGGGCGGGGGAGATTCACCGGGGAGCTGTTTTTT. The full variable domain, its missing parts supplied by reference TRBV2 and TRBJ2-2, is EPEVTQTPSHQVTQMGQEVILRCVPISNHLYFYWYRQILGQKVEFLVSFYNNEISEKSEIFDDQFSVERPDGSNFTLKIRSTKLEDSAMYFCAASLGRGRFTGELFFGEGSRLTVL.

V is TRBV19 and J is TRBJ2-3, with a possible D match to TRBD2 (5 bases). From germline, CDR1 is LNHDA and CDR2 SQIVND (reference sequence). The CDR3 spans 16 residues. Trimming pared 5 bases from V and 0 bases from J, leaving 15 bases between. CDR3 in amino acids: CASSPLRGTSTDTQYF. The CDR3 nucleotides read TGTGCCAGTAGTCCCCTACGGGGTACTAGCACAGATACGCAGTATTTT.

V is TRBV5-1 and J is TRBJ2-2, with TRBD2 matching over 14 bases. This CDR3 contains 17 residues. V lost 3 bases, J lost 6 bases, and 7 bases stayed unmatched. Germline V gives CDR1 SGHRS, CDR2 YFSETQ. The CDR3 DNA reads as TGCGCCAGCAGCTCCCCCGGACTAGCGGGGGGACCCGGGGAGCTGTTTTTT. Encoded protein: CASSSPGLAGGPGELFF.

In its sample, this clone was seen once. The genes are TRBV2 and TRBJ1-5; no reliable D call. Germline CDR1 SNHLY, CDR2 FYNNEI. Trimming removed 2 bases from V and 6 bases from J, with 11 bases in between. The CDR3 covers 14 residues. The CDR3 spells CASSESLGGQPQHF. The CDR3 nucleotides read TGTGCCAGCAGTGAATCCCTTGGAGGTCAGCCCCAGCATTTT.

The chain joins TRBV11-2 to TRBJ2-2; D is ambiguous. This CDR3 spans 10 amino acids. V was trimmed by 8 bases and J by 5 bases, leaving 3 bases between them. Germline values: CDR1 SGHAT, CDR2 FQNNGV. CDR3 sequence (DNA): TGTGCCAGCGCGACCGGGGAGCTGTTTTTT. Its translation: CASATGELFF.

The rearrangement uses TRBV5-6 and TRBJ2-3; TRBD2 agrees at 9 bases. This CDR3 is built from 15 residues. CDR1 is SGHDT, CDR2 YYEEEE, per germline. Trimming cost V 5 bases and J 4 bases; bases outside gene matches: 8. CDR3 DNA: TGTGCCAGCAGACCCGGGACTAGCCCCCCAGATACGCAGTATTTT. Its protein product is CASRPGTSPPDTQYF.

The chain is built from TRBV15 and TRBJ2-6; TRBD1 matches at 9 bases. With V trimmed by 1 base and J by 2 bases, 3 bases remained unmatched. This CDR3 comprises 17 residues. Germline V gene sequence: CDR1 LNHNV, CDR2 YYDKDF (reference sequence). CDR3 bases: TGTGCCACCAGCAGAGGGACAGGGGTCCCTGGGGCCAACGTCCTGACTTTC. Protein: CATSRGTGVPGANVLTF. The variable domain in full, completed from reference TRBV15 and TRBJ2-6, reads DAMVIQNPRYQVTQFGKPVTLSCSQTLNHNVMYWYQQKSSQAPKLLFHYYDKDFNNEADTPDNFQSRRPNTSFCFLDIRSPGLGDTAMYLCATSRGTGVPGANVLTFGAGSRLTVL.

The chain couples TRBV5-8 to TRBJ1-4; 9 positions agree with TRBD1. From germline, CDR1 is SGHTS and CDR2 YDEGEE. CDR3 length: 14 amino acids. V shed 3 bases and J 8 bases; nucleotides not matched to a gene: 5. CDR3 bases: TGTGCCAGCAGCTCCGGACAGGGGAACGAAAAACTGTTTTTT. This sequence encodes CASSSGQGNEKLFF.

The chain recombines TRBV6-1 with TRBJ1-6, with D unresolved. The germline CDR1 and CDR2 sequences are MNHNS and SASEGT. This CDR3 has 14 amino acids. The ends were cut back, 4 bases at V and 7 bases at J, with 11 bases in the middle. The CDR3 region is CASSARSLNSPLHF. CDR3 DNA: TGTGCCAGCAGTGCCCGGAGTCTCAATTCACCCCTCCACTTT.

The chain combines TRBV4-2 with TRBJ2-5; D possibly corresponds to TRBD1 (5 bases). The CDR3 consists of 16 residues. Trimming took off 0 bases at V and 4 bases at J, with 15 bases between the two ends. CDR1 is LGHNA, CDR2 YNFKEQ, per germline. The CDR3 region is CASSQDLRGIIETQYF. The DNA for the CDR3 is TGTGCCAGCAGCCAAGATCTTAGGGGTATCATAGAGACCCAGTACTTC.

The rearrangement links TRBV6-5 to TRBJ2-5; D possibly corresponds to TRBD1 (6 bases). CDR3 size: 15 residues. The V and J ends lost 5 bases and 6 bases respectively, with 19 bases between them. The germline CDR1 and CDR2 sequences are MNHEY and SVGAGI. The CDR3 DNA reads TGTGCCAGCAGTACCACACAAACAGGGCCGAAGACCCAGTACTTC. As protein: CASSTTQTGPKTQYF.

This sequence joins TRBV5-1 and TRBJ1-2; D is possibly TRBD1 (5 bases). Germline CDR1 is SGHRS and CDR2 is YFSETQ. The CDR3 contains 12 residues. Trimming took 2 bases from V and 7 from J, leaving 9 bases between them. The CDR3 nucleotides are TGCGCCAGCAGCTTACCGGGACTTGGCTACACCTTC. It codes for CASSLPGLGYTF.

The sample holds one count of this clone. This rearrangement joins TRBV6-5 to TRBJ1-1; TRBD1 is a possible D gene (6 bases). V was pared by 4 bases and J by 3 bases, with 9 bases between. CDR3 length: 13 amino acids. Germline CDR1 reads MNHEY; CDR2 reads SVGAGI. Here the CDR3 DNA reads TGTGCCAGCAGTTTTGGGGGCTACACTGAAGCTTTCTTT. Amino acids: CASSFGGYTEAFF.

The CDR3 loop is CASSFTDTQYF. Here the CDR3 DNA reads TGTGCCAGCAGTTTCACAGATACGCAGTATTTT. This chain joins TRBV28 and TRBJ2-3; D gene unclear. The V gene lost 3 bases and the J gene lost 2 bases, with 0 bases spanning the gap. CDR1 MDHEN and CDR2 SYDVKM come from the germline V gene. The CDR3 totals 11 residues.

This chain links TRBV5-1 with TRBJ1-4, with unresolved D. Trimming left V 4 bases short and J 5 bases short, with 21 bases between. The CDR3 has 17 residues. In germline, CDR1 is SGHRS, CDR2 YFSETQ. CDR3 amino acids: CASSPTTNKGGNEKLFF. CDR3 in DNA: TGCGCCAGCAGCCCCACGACAAACAAGGGAGGGAATGAAAAACTGTTTTTT.

This clone is a singleton in its sample. The chain recombines TRBV28 with TRBJ1-2, with no clear D. The CDR3 loop spans 13 amino acids. The germline V gene encodes CDR1 MDHEN and CDR2 SYDVKM. The V gene lost 8 bases and the J gene lost 4 bases, with 14 bases spanning the gap. In DNA form, the CDR3 reads TGTGCCAGCCACGCGTCGGGTGGCTATGGCTACACCTTC. Its translation: CASHASGGYGYTF.

This rearrangement joins TRBV21-1 to TRBJ2-7; TRBD2, the D gene given by the table, was not confirmed from the DNA. TRBV21-1 is tagged as a pseudogene. This CDR3 is 15 amino acids long. CDR3 sequence (DNA): TGTGCCAGCAGCAAAGAGGGGGAGGGTCCCTACGAGCAGTACTTC. This gives the protein CASSKEGEGPYEQYF.

The CDR3 sequence: CASSLSGGDQPQHF. The DNA for the CDR3 is TGTGCCAGCAGCTTATCCGGGGGAGATCAGCCCCAGCATTTT. The chain combines TRBV7-9 with TRBJ1-5; D might be TRBD1 (5 bases). This CDR3 comprises 14 residues. CDR1 and CDR2 (germline): SEHNR, FQNEAQ (reference sequence). V lost 2 bases and J lost 5, with 10 bases in between. Full variable domain (outside the CDR3, taken from reference TRBV7-9 and TRBJ1-5): DTGVSQNPRHKITKRGQNVTFRCDPISEHNRLYWYRQTLGQGPEFLTYFQNEAQLEKSRLLSDRFSAERPKGSFSTLEIQRTEQGDSAMYLCASSLSGGDQPQHFGDGTRLSIL.

Remarks on this clone: At one of its ends the junction is not consistent with the germline gene, which may arise from a read error. The chain carries TRBV7-7 and TRBJ2-3, with D possibly TRBD2 on 5 matching bases. The CDR3 totals 14 residues. Germline loops: CDR1 SSHAT, CDR2 FNYEAQ (reference sequence). In DNA form, the CDR3 reads TGTGCTAGCAGCTTGAGGGCCACCACAGATACGCAGTATTTT. Its translation is CASSLRATTDTQYF.

The rearrangement joins TRBV7-3 to TRBJ1-1; D is possibly TRBD1 (5 bases). V lost 5 bases and J lost 6, with 19 bases in between. Looked up from germline, CDR1 is SGHTA and CDR2 is FQGTGA. The CDR3 is made up of 15 amino acids. The CDR3 bases are TGTGCCAGCAGCCAACAAAAAACAGGTTTTGCTGAAGCTTTCTTT. Translated, it gives CASSQQKTGFAEAFF.

The chain links TRBV10-3 to TRBJ2-3, with D possibly being TRBD1 or TRBD2 (5 bases each). Germline V gene lookup returns CDR1 ENHRY and CDR2 SYGVKD. CDR3 length: 14 amino acids. Trimming removed 3 bases at V and 7 bases at J, with 14 bases between. CDR3 sequence reads: CAISEASWGNTQYF. CDR3 DNA sequence: TGTGCCATCAGTGAAGCTAGTTGGGGGAATACGCAGTATTTT.

About this clone: At one of its ends the junction is not consistent with the germline gene, which may arise from a read error. The chain carries TRBV6-6 and TRBJ1-1; D remains ambiguous. Germline V lookup: CDR1 MNHNY, CDR2 SVGAGI (reference sequence). The CDR3 loop spans 14 amino acids. The CDR3 DNA reads as TGTGCCAGCACTTACACCCCACGGAACACTGAAGCTTTCTTT. This gives the protein CASTYTPRNTEAFF.

This chain joins TRBV19 and TRBJ1-1, with 9 bases matching TRBD1. Germline CDR1 reads LNHDA; CDR2 reads SQIVND (reference sequence). This CDR3 has 14 amino acids. Trimming cost V 0 bases and J 9 bases; bases outside gene matches: 5. The CDR3 region has the DNA TGTGCCAGTAGTATAGACGGACAGGGGAGAAAAGCTTTCTTT. Residues: CASSIDGQGRKAFF.

This chain connects TRBV4-1 to TRBJ2-1, with 13 positions matching TRBD2. CDR1 is MGHRA and CDR2 is YSYEKL in the germline V gene. CDR3 size: 19 residues. V was pared by 6 bases and J by 4 bases, with 15 bases of the junction left unmatched. The CDR3, as DNA: TGCGCCAGCAGACACTCCAGACTAGCGGGAGGAGGGCCTTACAATGAGCAGTTCTTC. Translating it yields CASRHSRLAGGGPYNEQFF.

The genes are TRBV5-1 and TRBJ2-2; D possibly corresponds to TRBD2 (5 bases). This CDR3 is 17 amino acids long. V was clipped by 0 bases and J by 3 bases, with 15 bases between them. Germline assignment: CDR1 SGHRS and CDR2 YFSETQ. The CDR3 region has the DNA TGCGCCAGCAGCTTGGCCTCTCGGGGATTAGACACCGGGGAGCTGTTTTTT. Residues: CASSLASRGLDTGELFF.

The V call is TRBV6-1, the J call TRBJ1-6, with D uncertain. Trimming removed 4 bases from V and 9 bases from J, with 13 bases in between. The CDR3 loop spans 14 amino acids. Germline-derived CDR1 and CDR2 are MNHNS and SASEGT. The CDR3 is CASSGRVGVSPLHF. CDR3 DNA: TGTGCCAGCAGTGGGAGGGTCGGGGTTTCACCCCTCCACTTT.